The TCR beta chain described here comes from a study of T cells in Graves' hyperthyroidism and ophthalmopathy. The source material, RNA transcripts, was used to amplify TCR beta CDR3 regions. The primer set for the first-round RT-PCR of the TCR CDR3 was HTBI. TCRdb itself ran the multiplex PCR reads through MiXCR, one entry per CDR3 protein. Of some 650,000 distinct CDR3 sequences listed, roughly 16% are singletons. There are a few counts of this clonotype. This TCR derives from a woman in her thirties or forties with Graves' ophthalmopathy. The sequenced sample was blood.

Here the CDR3 reads CASSSLTSESTDTQYF. The CDR3 DNA follows: TGTGCCAGCAGCTCGCTGACTAGCGAGAGCACAGATACGCAGTATTTT. This chain links TRBV7-9 with TRBJ2-3, with 8 bases aligning to TRBD2. The CDR3 has 16 amino acids. Germline CDR1 is SEHNR and CDR2 is FQNEAQ (reference sequence). V trimming: 4 bases; J trimming: 0 bases; junction bases outside the gene matches: 6.